This TCR beta chain came from a study of cytomegalovirus exposure and HLA in healthy donors. Researchers ran the PCR with 60 Vbeta and 13 Jbeta primers. Profiled with immunoSEQ multiplex PCR; TCRdb holds only in-frame clones, not every one. The sample has roughly 68,000 clones; roughly 73% are singletons. J gave up 7 bases and V 0 bases, and 0 bases lay outside the gene matches. Germline lookup yields CDR1 SGHDT and CDR2 YYEEEE. CDR3 size: 14 residues. This sequence originates from a male donor in good health and CMV-seropositive. Sequencing input: PBMCs. The chain couples TRBV5-6 to TRBJ1-6; 8 positions match TRBD1. The DNA of the CDR3 is TGTGCCAGCAGCTTGGGACAGGGGAATTCACCCCTCCACTTT. It translates to CASSLGQGNSPLHF.